This TCR beta chain was captured in a study of blood T cell repertoires in COVID-19. Study context: Samples came from the United States, Italy and Spain, spanning acute and convalescent COVID-19. Nucleic acid was either cDNA or gDNA, and it came from T cells, B-cell-depleted T cells, or PBMCs.

CDR3 size: 16 residues. J gave up 4 bases and V 4 bases, and 7 bases lay outside the gene matches. Germline V gene data show CDR1 as SGHRS and CDR2 as YFSETQ. This clone showed up just once. In the authors' workflow: Scientists estimated how many nucleated cells there were by amplifying reference gene primers. This table comes from immunoSEQ multiplex PCR, and its TCRdb copy is limited to in-frame clones, with some not included. V and J calls and clone size are as listed in that table; D and trimming were resolved from the DNA. The table has 200,000 to 300,000 clones, 70% to 85% seen once; the top ten hold roughly 9.8%.

The sequenced sample was peripheral blood. V is TRBV5-1 and J is TRBJ2-3; 12 bases are shared with TRBD2. This sequence was found in a man older than 75 with acute or convalescent COVID-19. The CDR3 DNA reads as TGCGCCAGCAGCCCAGGACTAGCGGGGCCCCCAGATACGCAGTATTTT. It translates to CASSPGLAGPPDTQYF.